The TCR beta chain under discussion was sequenced for a study of cytomegalovirus exposure and HLA in healthy donors. General observations from the study: In a later analysis, HLA-C alleles had the fewest associated TCRs, DRB1 alleles the most.

The CDR3 consists of 19 residues. Germline V gene data show CDR1 as SEHNR and CDR2 as FQNEAQ (reference sequence). The J segment lost 2 bases and the V segment lost 5 bases, leaving 12 bases of the junction unmatched. In regard to this clone: Its antigen is unknown.

It was with 60 Vbeta and 13 Jbeta primers that the PCR ran. The assay was immunoSEQ multiplex PCR, and TCRdb's table has in-frame clones only and misses some. The table records approximately 100,000 clones, 70% of them present only once. Sequencing input: PBMCs. This chain joins TRBV7-9 and TRBJ2-1; 13 nucleotides match TRBD2. The clonotype originates from a man aged 35 to 55 in good health and CMV-seropositive. The CDR3 DNA reads as TGTGCCAGCAGCGTCTCGGGACTAGCGGGGCCCCCCCCCTACAATGAGCAGTTCTTC. Translated: CASSVSGLAGPPPYNEQFF.